There are a few counts of the clone carrying this T cell receptor (beta chain). The antigen is undetermined. Amplification of TCR beta CDR3 regions used RNA as the template. TCR CDR3 regions were first amplified by RT-PCR with HTBI primers. TCRdb fed the multiplex PCR reads into MiXCR, producing one record per CDR3 protein. The data hold about 590,000 distinct CDR3 sequences, with less than 20% observed a single time. These data originate in a study of T cells in Graves' hyperthyroidism and ophthalmopathy. Researchers defined stable Graves' hyperthyroidism as no ophthalmopathy progression within 18 months. Points from the study as a whole: Using 13 V-J features, a model discriminated ophthalmopathy from stable hyperthyroidism.

This CDR3 is 14 amino acids long. The V gene lost 6 bases and the J gene lost 1 base, with 12 bases spanning the gap. CDR1 ENHRY and CDR2 SYGVKD come from the germline V gene. The sample consisted of blood. This clonotype originated in a woman in her 30s with Graves' hyperthyroidism. This sequence joins TRBV10-3 and TRBJ1-1; possibly TRBD1 for D (6 bases). Written as DNA, the CDR3 is TGTGCCATCAGACAGGGTAGGGAGAACACTGAAGCTTTCTTT. This gives the protein CAIRQGRENTEAFF.